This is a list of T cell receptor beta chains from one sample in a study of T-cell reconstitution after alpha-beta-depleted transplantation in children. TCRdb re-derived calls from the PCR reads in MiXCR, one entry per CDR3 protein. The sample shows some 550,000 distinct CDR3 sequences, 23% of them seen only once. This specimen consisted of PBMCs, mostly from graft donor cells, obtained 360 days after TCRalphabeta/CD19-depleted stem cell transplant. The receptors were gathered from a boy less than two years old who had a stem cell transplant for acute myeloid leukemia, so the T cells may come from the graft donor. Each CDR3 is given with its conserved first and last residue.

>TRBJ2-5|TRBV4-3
CASSPSPSWGGGTQYF
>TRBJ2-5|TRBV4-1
CASSQHGGMYQETQYF
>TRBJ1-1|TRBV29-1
CSAGQGRNTEAFF
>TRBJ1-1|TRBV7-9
CASSPGGNTEAFF
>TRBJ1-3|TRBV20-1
CSAIRSGNTIYF
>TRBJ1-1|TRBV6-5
CASSYLGSGQMNTEAFF
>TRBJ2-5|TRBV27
CASSLSTRAKTQYF
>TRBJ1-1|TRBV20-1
CSAREGFGRGAFF
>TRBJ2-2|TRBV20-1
CSARDRDRGIPGELFF
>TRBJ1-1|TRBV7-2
CASGSGLFAEAFF
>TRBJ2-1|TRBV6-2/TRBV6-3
CASSLGLLHNEQFF
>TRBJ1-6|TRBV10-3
CAISGSRDNYNSPLHF
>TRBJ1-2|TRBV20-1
CSARGDRTDYGYTF
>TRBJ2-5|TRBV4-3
CASSQAFGLGTQYF
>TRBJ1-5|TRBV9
CASSAEGGSQPQHF
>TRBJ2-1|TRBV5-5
CASSLRFQGGGFDEQFF
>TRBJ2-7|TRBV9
CASNLAGGTDEQYF
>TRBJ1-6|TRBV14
CASSQRTGRSPLHF
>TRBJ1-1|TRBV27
CASSFKGTGKNTEAFF
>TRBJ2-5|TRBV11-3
CASSLLSGAGETQYF
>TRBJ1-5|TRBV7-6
CASSLEAGQLSNQPQHF
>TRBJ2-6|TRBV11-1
CASSFSAGHLSGANVLTF